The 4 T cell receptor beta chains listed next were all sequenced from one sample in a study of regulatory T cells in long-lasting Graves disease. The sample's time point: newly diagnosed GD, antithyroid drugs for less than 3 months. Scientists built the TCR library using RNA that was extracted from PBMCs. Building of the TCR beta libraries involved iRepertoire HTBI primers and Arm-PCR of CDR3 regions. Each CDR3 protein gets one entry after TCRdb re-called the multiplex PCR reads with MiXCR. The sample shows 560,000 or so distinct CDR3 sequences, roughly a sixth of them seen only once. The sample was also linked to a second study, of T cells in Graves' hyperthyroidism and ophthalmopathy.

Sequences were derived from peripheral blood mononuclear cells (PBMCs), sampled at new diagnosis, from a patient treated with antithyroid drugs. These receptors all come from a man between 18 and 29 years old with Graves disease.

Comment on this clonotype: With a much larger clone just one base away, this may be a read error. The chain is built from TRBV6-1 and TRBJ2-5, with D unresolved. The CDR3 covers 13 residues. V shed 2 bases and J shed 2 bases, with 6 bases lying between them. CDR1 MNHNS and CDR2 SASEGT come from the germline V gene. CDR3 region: CASSELPQETQYF. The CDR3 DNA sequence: TGTGCCAGCAGTGAACTACCTCAAGAGACCCAGTACTTC.

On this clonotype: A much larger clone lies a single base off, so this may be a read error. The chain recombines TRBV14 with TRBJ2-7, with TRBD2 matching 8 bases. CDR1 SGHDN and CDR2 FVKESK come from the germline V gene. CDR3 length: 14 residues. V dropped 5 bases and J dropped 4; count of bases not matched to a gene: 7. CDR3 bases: TGTGCCAGCAGCACGGGGGGGGGCTGGTACGAGCAGTACTTC. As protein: CASSTGGGWYEQYF.

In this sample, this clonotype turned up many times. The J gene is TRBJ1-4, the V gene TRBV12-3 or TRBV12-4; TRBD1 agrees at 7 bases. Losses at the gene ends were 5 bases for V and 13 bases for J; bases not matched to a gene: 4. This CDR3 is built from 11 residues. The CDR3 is CASSRTGALFF. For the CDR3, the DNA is TGTGCCAGCAGTAGGACAGGCGCACTGTTTTTT.

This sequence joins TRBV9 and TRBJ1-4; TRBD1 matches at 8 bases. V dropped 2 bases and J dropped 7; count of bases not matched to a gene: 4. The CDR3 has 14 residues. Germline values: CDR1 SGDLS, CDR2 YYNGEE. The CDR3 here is CASSVQGAGEKLFF. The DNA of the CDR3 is TGTGCCAGCAGCGTCCAGGGGGCGGGTGAAAAACTGTTTTTT.